Described below is a single T cell receptor (beta chain) sequence and its context. The sample originates from a study of cytomegalovirus exposure and HLA in healthy donors. Germline CDR1 and CDR2: SGHTA and FQGNSA. The CDR3 has 13 residues. Trimming took 8 bases from V and 7 from J, leaving 18 bases between them. PCR used 60 Vbeta primers and 13 Jbeta primers. Repertoires were generated with immunoSEQ multiplex PCR, while TCRdb's copy carries only in-frame clones and drops some. The sample yields around 150,000 clones, roughly four fifths seen once. The sequence came from a man aged 40-49 years in good health and CMV-seropositive. The material sequenced was PBMCs. V and J are TRBV7-2 and TRBJ2-7, with D hard to call. The CDR3 region has the DNA TGTGCCAGCGGGCATCCCTCGTCCCGGGAGCAGTACTTC. It translates to CASGHPSSREQYF.